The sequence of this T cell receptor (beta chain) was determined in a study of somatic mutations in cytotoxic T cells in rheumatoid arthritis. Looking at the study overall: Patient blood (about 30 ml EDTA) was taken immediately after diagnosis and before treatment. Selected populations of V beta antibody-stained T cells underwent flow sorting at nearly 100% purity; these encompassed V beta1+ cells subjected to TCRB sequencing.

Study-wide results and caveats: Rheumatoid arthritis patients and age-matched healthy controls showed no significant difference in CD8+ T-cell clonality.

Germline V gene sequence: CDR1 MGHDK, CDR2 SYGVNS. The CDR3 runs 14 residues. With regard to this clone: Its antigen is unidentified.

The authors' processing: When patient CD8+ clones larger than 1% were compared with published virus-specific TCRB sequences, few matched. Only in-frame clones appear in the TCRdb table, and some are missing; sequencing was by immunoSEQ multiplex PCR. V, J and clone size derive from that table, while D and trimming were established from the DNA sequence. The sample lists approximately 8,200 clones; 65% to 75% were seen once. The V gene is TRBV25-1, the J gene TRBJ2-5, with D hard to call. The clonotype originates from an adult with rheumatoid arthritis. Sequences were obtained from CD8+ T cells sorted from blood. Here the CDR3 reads CASGPPGGRGTQYF. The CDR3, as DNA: TGTGCTAGTGGCCCTCCGGGCGGAAGAGGGACCCAGTACTTC.